Each of the 29 T cell receptor beta chains below was sequenced from the same sample in a study of CD8 T cells in Susac syndrome. cDNA came from around 0.5 to 1 ug RNA primed by random hexamers. TCRdb reprocessed the immunoSEQ multiplex PCR reads via MiXCR and lists one record per CDR3 protein. The sample holds 250,000 to 300,000 distinct CDR3 sequences, approximately 85% seen once. Source material: CD8+ T cells from PBMCs. The receptors shown here come from a human donor with multiple sclerosis.

This chain joins TRBV20-1 and TRBJ2-7; 7 positions match TRBD2. Germline V gene sequence: CDR1 DFQATT, CDR2 SNEGSKA (reference sequence). The CDR3 spans 14 residues. V was pared by 4 bases and J by 0 bases, with 6 bases of the junction left unmatched. CDR3 bases: TGCAGTGCTAAACCACTAGCGAACTCCTACGAGCAGTACTTC. Amino acid sequence: CSAKPLANSYEQYF.

The V call is TRBV28, the J call TRBJ1-3; a weak D match, TRBD1 (5 bases). In germline, CDR1 is MDHEN, CDR2 SYDVKM. The V and J ends lost 6 bases and 1 base respectively, with 10 bases between them. The CDR3 is 14 amino acids. In DNA, the CDR3 is TGTGCCAGCAGGGGACGGTTATCTGGAAACACCATATATTTT. Translated, it gives CASRGRLSGNTIYF. Supplemented by reference TRBV28 and TRBJ1-3, the full variable domain reads DVKVTQSSRYLVKRTGEKVFLECVQDMDHENMFWYRQDPGLGLRLIYFSYDVKMKEKGDIPEGYSVSREKKERFSLILESASTNQTSMYLCASRGRLSGNTIYFGEGSWLTVV.

V usage is TRBV7-9 and J usage is TRBJ1-1; D unclear. Germline CDR1 reads SEHNR; CDR2 reads FQNEAQ (reference sequence). V lost 9 bases, J lost 1 base, and 15 bases lay in between. The CDR3 extends over 14 amino acids. In DNA form, the CDR3 reads TGTGCCAGTCTTTATGGAGCAGAGAACACTGAAGCTTTCTTT. It encodes CASLYGAENTEAFF. Drawing the rest from reference TRBV7-9 and TRBJ1-1, the complete variable domain is DTGVSQNPRHKITKRGQNVTFRCDPISEHNRLYWYRQTLGQGPEFLTYFQNEAQLEKSRLLSDRFSAERPKGSFSTLEIQRTEQGDSAMYLCASLYGAENTEAFFGQGTRLTVV.

The chain combines TRBV13 with TRBJ2-7; TRBD2 matches 12 bases. Germline V CDR1 and CDR2: PRHDT, FYEKMQ (reference sequence). The ends lost 4 bases at V and 3 bases at J; junction bases unmatched: 7. The CDR3 contains 16 residues. CDR3 in DNA: TGTGCCAGCAGCTACAGGACTAGCGGGACTTACTACGAGCAGTACTTC. This translates into CASSYRTSGTYYEQYF.

The V and J genes are TRBV19 and TRBJ2-1; D unclear. CDR1 LNHDA and CDR2 SQIVND come from the germline V gene (reference sequence). The CDR3 extends over 14 amino acids. The V gene lost 7 bases and the J gene lost 6 bases, with 16 bases spanning the gap. The CDR3 is CASIRLRRPNEQFF. CDR3 nucleotides: TGTGCCAGTATCCGGCTAAGGCGTCCCAATGAGCAGTTCTTC.

The chain uses TRBV28 and TRBJ2-3, with TRBD2 matching 10 bases. The CDR3 totals 17 residues. V dropped 5 bases and J dropped 4; count of bases not matched to a gene: 12. CDR1 is MDHEN, CDR2 SYDVKM, per germline. The chain's CDR3 is CASSPPPGTSVPDTQYF. Here the CDR3 DNA reads TGTGCCAGCAGTCCTCCCCCAGGGACTAGCGTCCCAGATACGCAGTATTTT.

This chain connects TRBV6-5 to TRBJ2-1; a possible D gene is TRBD2 (6 bases). Trimming shortened V by 5 bases and J by 4 bases, and 15 bases separated the two germline ends. There are 15 residues in the CDR3. CDR1 and CDR2 (germline): MNHEY, SVGAGI. The CDR3 reads CASSNLRENYNEQFF. The CDR3 coding sequence is TGTGCCAGCAGTAACCTCCGGGAGAATTACAATGAGCAGTTCTTC.

This clonotype was counted a single time. The CDR3 is CASSFRLAVPSSYNEQFF. Written as DNA, the CDR3 is TGCGCCAGCAGTTTTCGACTAGCGGTCCCAAGCTCCTACAATGAGCAGTTCTTC. The chain is built from TRBV4-1 and TRBJ2-1, with 9 bases matching TRBD2. Germline CDR1 MGHRA, CDR2 YSYEKL. V shed 6 bases and J 0 bases; nucleotides not matched to a gene: 12. The CDR3 spans 18 residues.

This chain connects TRBV15 to TRBJ2-3; 9 bases line up with TRBD1. V lost 5 bases and J lost 3; bases outside the gene matches: 3. The CDR3 runs 14 residues. CDR1 and CDR2 (germline): LNHNV, YYDKDF (reference sequence). CDR3 sequence: CATSWTGETDTQYF. In DNA form, the CDR3 reads TGTGCCACCAGCTGGACAGGGGAAACAGATACGCAGTATTTT.

This clonotype has only one observation. The rearrangement uses TRBV28 and TRBJ2-3, with unresolved D. CDR1 MDHEN and CDR2 SYDVKM come from the germline V gene. V was cut by 5 bases and J by 6 bases, with 18 bases left in between. This CDR3 region has 15 residues. This CDR3 reads CASSTRAVLGDTQYF. In DNA form, the CDR3 reads TGTGCCAGCAGTACCCGGGCGGTCCTGGGGGATACGCAGTATTTT.

This clonotype has a handful of counts. V is TRBV6-1 and J is TRBJ2-5; 9 bases line up with TRBD2. The CDR3 is 14 amino acids. Germline lookup yields CDR1 MNHNS and CDR2 SASEGT. V dropped 5 bases and J dropped 1; count of bases not matched to a gene: 2. This CDR3 reads CASSLTSGQETQYF. The CDR3 DNA follows: TGTGCCAGCAGTCTGACTAGCGGCCAAGAGACCCAGTACTTC.

The chain combines TRBV9 with TRBJ2-1, with no clear D. The CDR3 extends over 14 amino acids. CDR1 and CDR2 (germline): SGDLS, YYNGEE. The ends were cut back, 3 bases at V and 4 bases at J, with 11 bases in the middle. The CDR3 coding sequence is TGTGCCAGCAGCGCAGCCCATAAGTACAATGAGCAGTTCTTC. The encoded protein is CASSAAHKYNEQFF.

CDR3 sequence (DNA): TGTGCCACCAGTAAGGGGACAGGTCTATCCGGGGAGCTGTTTTTT. Translation gives CATSKGTGLSGELFF. The gene calls are TRBV24-1 and TRBJ2-2; 8 bases align to TRBD1. The V gene end was trimmed by 6 bases and the J gene end by 6 bases; junction bases not matched to a gene: 8. CDR3 length: 15 residues. Germline CDR1 and CDR2: KGHDR and SFDVKD.

V is TRBV13 and J is TRBJ2-7; 10 bases are shared with TRBD2. The length of the CDR3 is 13 residues. The germline CDR1 and CDR2 sequences are PRHDT and FYEKMQ (reference sequence). Trimming took 8 bases from V and 3 from J; bases not matched to a gene: 4. The DNA for the CDR3 is TGTGCCAGCCAAACTAGCGGGGACTACGAGCAGTACTTC. This codes for CASQTSGDYEQYF.

This clonotype was counted a single time. V is TRBV5-6 and J is TRBJ2-7; D is undetermined. This CDR3 spans 15 amino acids. V lost 0 bases and J lost 4, with 14 bases in between. Germline values: CDR1 SGHDT, CDR2 YYEEEE. The CDR3: CASSLGRQLLYEQYF. In DNA, the CDR3 is TGTGCCAGCAGCTTGGGTCGGCAGTTGCTGTACGAGCAGTACTTC.

The chain recombines TRBV7-9 with TRBJ2-3, with 10 bases identical to TRBD2. J gave up 1 base and V 5 bases, and 3 bases lay outside the gene matches. Germline V gene data show CDR1 as SEHNR and CDR2 as FQNEAQ (reference sequence). This CDR3 comprises 15 residues. CDR3 in amino acids: CASSPSGSRTDTQYF. The CDR3 region has the DNA TGTGCCAGCAGCCCTAGCGGGAGTCGCACAGATACGCAGTATTTT.

This chain connects TRBV30 to TRBJ2-3; D uncertain. Trimming pared 2 bases from V and 4 bases from J, leaving 7 bases between. This CDR3 comprises 12 residues. The germline V gene encodes CDR1 GTSNPN and CDR2 SVGIG (reference sequence). The CDR3 coding sequence is TGTGCCTGGAGTTGGGTGGCAGATACGCAGTATTTT. Translated: CAWSWVADTQYF.

The CDR3 DNA reads TGTGCCAGCGGAGGGCCAATAGAGACCCAGTACTTC. As protein: CASGGPIETQYF. The chain joins TRBV6-1 to TRBJ2-5, with D perhaps matching TRBD2 (6 bases). Germline V gene sequence: CDR1 MNHNS, CDR2 SASEGT. V was clipped by 8 bases and J by 4 bases, with 11 bases between them. This CDR3 comprises 12 residues.

V gene TRBV19 combines with J gene TRBJ2-1; tentative D call: TRBD1 (5 bases). The V gene lost 4 bases and the J gene lost 8 bases, with 33 bases spanning the gap. The germline gives CDR1 LNHDA, CDR2 SQIVND (reference sequence). This CDR3 is 20 amino acids long. CDR3 bases: TGTGCCAGTAGTACCCTACTCCGCTCATCAGGGCAGATTGGGTACGATGAGCAGTTCTTC. As protein: CASSTLLRSSGQIGYDEQFF.

The rearrangement joins TRBV10-3 to TRBJ2-3, with 12 bases that match TRBD2. The V and J ends lost 0 bases and 1 base, in that order; junction bases with no gene match: 14. CDR3 length: 21 residues. Germline V gene lookup returns CDR1 ENHRY and CDR2 SYGVKD. The CDR3 region has the DNA TGTGCCATCAGTGAGTCTAAAGGAGGACTAGCGGGATCTTTGGGCACAGATACGCAGTATTTT. Its translation: CAISESKGGLAGSLGTDTQYF.

The V and J genes are TRBV7-9 and TRBJ2-3, with 10 bases that match TRBD2. CDR3 length: 16 amino acids. The germline CDR1 and CDR2 sequences are SEHNR and FQNEAQ (reference sequence). V was clipped by 5 bases and J by 4 bases; unmatched bases: 9. In DNA, the CDR3 is TGTGCCAGCAGCCCAAAAAGCGGGAGGGCCTCAGATACGCAGTATTTT. It translates to CASSPKSGRASDTQYF.

This clonotype was seen only a few times. The genes are TRBV9 and TRBJ2-2; D gene ambiguous. The CDR3 spans 14 residues. Germline V gene data show CDR1 as SGDLS and CDR2 as YYNGEE. Trimming pared 4 bases from V and 0 bases from J, leaving 7 bases between. CDR3 in DNA: TGTGCCAGCAGCCCCGGACCGAACACCGGGGAGCTGTTTTTT. This sequence encodes CASSPGPNTGELFF.

The chain employs TRBV10-3 and TRBJ2-1, with 10 bases identical to TRBD2. The germline CDR1 and CDR2 sequences are ENHRY and SYGVKD. This CDR3 comprises 14 residues. The trim removed 10 bases at V and 7 bases at J, leaving 10 bases unmatched. The CDR3 DNA follows: TGTGCCACTACACTAGCGGGGAGCCTTAATGAGCAGTTCTTC. This gives the protein CATTLAGSLNEQFF.

CDR3 sequence: CASKTSNTGELFF. The CDR3 coding sequence is TGTGCCAGTAAGACCTCGAACACCGGGGAGCTGTTTTTT. The genes are TRBV9 and TRBJ2-2; D not resolved. V was pared by 8 bases and J by 0 bases, with 8 bases between. Germline CDR1 is SGDLS and CDR2 is YYNGEE. This CDR3 is built from 13 residues.

The chain carries TRBV28 and TRBJ1-4, with 9 bases matching TRBD1. The CDR3 has 14 amino acids. V lost 5 bases to trimming and J lost 6 bases; unmatched junction nucleotides: 4. Germline V gene data show CDR1 as MDHEN and CDR2 as SYDVKM. CDR3 sequence reads: CASSLQGADEKLFF. The CDR3 coding sequence is TGTGCCAGCAGTCTACAGGGGGCAGATGAAAAACTGTTTTTT.

In this sample, this clonotype turned up a few times. The chain links TRBV2 to TRBJ2-3; D may be TRBD2 (6 bases). V dropped 5 bases and J dropped 4 bases, with 22 bases sitting between them. Germline CDR1 SNHLY, CDR2 FYNNEI. The CDR3 contains 17 residues. The CDR3 sequence: CASSPSFSGLSPDTQYF. CDR3 in DNA: TGTGCCAGCAGTCCGTCCTTCAGCGGGCTCAGCCCAGATACGCAGTATTTT.

The gene calls are TRBV9 and TRBJ2-7; D remains ambiguous. Germline V gives CDR1 SGDLS, CDR2 YYNGEE. The germline V and J ends were trimmed by 0 bases and 1 base, with 8 bases remaining between them. The CDR3 extends over 14 amino acids. The CDR3 here is CASSVGSDSYEQYF. As DNA, the CDR3 is TGTGCCAGCAGCGTAGGGTCCGATTCCTACGAGCAGTACTTC.

This rearrangement joins TRBV10-3 to TRBJ2-5; D gene ambiguous. V lost 2 bases, J lost 1 base, and 5 bases lay in between. This CDR3 is 13 amino acids long. Germline values: CDR1 ENHRY, CDR2 SYGVKD. CDR3 bases: TGTGCCATCAGTGAGAAAGGCCAAGAGACCCAGTACTTC. It encodes CAISEKGQETQYF.

The chain has TRBV20-1 and TRBJ2-7; 7 positions match TRBD1. Germline assignment: CDR1 DFQATT and CDR2 SNEGSKA (reference sequence). There are 13 residues in the CDR3. J gave up 2 bases and V 6 bases, and 7 bases lay outside the gene matches. The CDR3 bases are TGCAGTGCACCAGGGACAGCCACCTACGAGCAGTACTTC. It specifies CSAPGTATYEQYF.